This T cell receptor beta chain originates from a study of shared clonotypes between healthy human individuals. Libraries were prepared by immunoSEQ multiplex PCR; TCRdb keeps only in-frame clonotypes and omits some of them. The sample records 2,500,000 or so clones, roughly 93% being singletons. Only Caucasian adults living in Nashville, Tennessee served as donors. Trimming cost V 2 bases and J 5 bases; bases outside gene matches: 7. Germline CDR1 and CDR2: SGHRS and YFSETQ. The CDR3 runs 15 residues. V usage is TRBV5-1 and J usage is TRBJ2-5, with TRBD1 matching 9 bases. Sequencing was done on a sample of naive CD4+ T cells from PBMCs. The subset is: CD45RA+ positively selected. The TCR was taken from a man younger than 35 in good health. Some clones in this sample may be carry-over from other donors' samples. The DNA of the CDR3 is TGCGCCAGCAGCTTTGCCGGGACAGGGAGGGAGACCCAGTACTTC. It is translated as CASSFAGTGRETQYF.